This TCR beta chain was recorded in a study of PD-L1 blockade in urothelial cancer. Across the whole study: Individuals in the cohort had been given 0 to 3 earlier chemotherapy regimens. Study-level findings and limits: Tumor-associated TCR clones expanded more in blood at 3 weeks in patients with durable benefit.

Time point noted: pretreatment peripheral blood. The number of samples from each patient was between 1 and 8, taken pretreatment and on-treatment. Comments on this clone: Its antigen is as yet unknown.

The CDR3 totals 17 residues. Trimming at V came to 4 bases and at J to 2 bases, leaving 10 bases not matched to a gene. The germline V gene encodes CDR1 MGHRA and CDR2 YSYEKL. Clones were sequenced by immunoSEQ multiplex PCR, and TCRdb holds only the in-frame ones, with some missing. The sample lists tens of thousands of clones, roughly nine tenths occurring once. The clonotype comes from an older woman with urothelial cancer. The rearrangement links TRBV4-1 to TRBJ2-3; 9 positions agree with TRBD2. The input for sequencing was PBMCs, taken around atezolizumab (anti-PD-L1) treatment. The DNA for the CDR3 is TGCGCCAGCAGCCGTCGAGGTAGCGGGAGCTTCACAGATACGCAGTATTTT. It is translated as CASSRRGSGSFTDTQYF.